This TCR beta chain was profiled in a study of cytomegalovirus exposure and HLA in healthy donors. Study-wide results and limits: TCR beta V segments were, for the most part, productive about 87% or about 30% of the time in an earlier analysis. The later analysis indicated that the majority of CMV-associated TCR beta chains appeared HLA-restricted. Later genetic work tied a missense DCLRE1C variant to beta-chain V and J trimming.

A remark on this clone: Its antigen remains unidentified.

PCR used 60 Vbeta primers and 13 Jbeta primers. The data were produced by immunoSEQ multiplex PCR, yet TCRdb's version contains in-frame clones alone and is incomplete. This table has some 190,000 clones, approximately 84% appearing once. The clonotype originates from a female donor in good health and CMV-seronegative. The sequenced sample consisted of PBMCs.

The CDR3 region has the DNA TGTGCCAGCAGCCGAACTAATGAAAAACTGTTTTTT. This translates into CASSRTNEKLFF. The chain has TRBV7-2 and TRBJ1-4; D remains ambiguous. The germline V gene encodes CDR1 SGHTA and CDR2 FQGNSA. V was cut by 5 bases and J by 1 base, with 2 bases left in between. The CDR3 spans 12 residues.